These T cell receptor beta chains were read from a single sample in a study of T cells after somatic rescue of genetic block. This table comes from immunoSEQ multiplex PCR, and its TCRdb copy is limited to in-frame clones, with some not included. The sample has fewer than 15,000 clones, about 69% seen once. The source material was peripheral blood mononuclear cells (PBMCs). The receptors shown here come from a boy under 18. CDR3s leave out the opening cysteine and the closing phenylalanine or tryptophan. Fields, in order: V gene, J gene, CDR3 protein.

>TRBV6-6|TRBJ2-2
ASRPRQVGELF
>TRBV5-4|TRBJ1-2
ASSLAGRTGEGYT
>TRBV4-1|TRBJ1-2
ASTQVVGQNYGYT
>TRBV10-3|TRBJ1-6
AISPTGANSPLH
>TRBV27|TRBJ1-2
ASSLIGGFYGYT
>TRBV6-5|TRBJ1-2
ARRTGNYGYT
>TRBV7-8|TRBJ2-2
ASSLAWGAENTGELF
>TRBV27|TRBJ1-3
ASSPLGQGGGNTIY
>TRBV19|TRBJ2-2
ASRNRPGYTGELF
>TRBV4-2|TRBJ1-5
ASSQDLGGGQPQH
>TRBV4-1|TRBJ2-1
ASSQDLGNNEQF
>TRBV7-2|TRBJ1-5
ASSLVGRVSNQPQH
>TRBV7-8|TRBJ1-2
ASSLAVRDSGYGYT
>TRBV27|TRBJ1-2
ASSWGRDPNYGYT
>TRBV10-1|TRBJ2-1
ASSPDRSNVYNEQF